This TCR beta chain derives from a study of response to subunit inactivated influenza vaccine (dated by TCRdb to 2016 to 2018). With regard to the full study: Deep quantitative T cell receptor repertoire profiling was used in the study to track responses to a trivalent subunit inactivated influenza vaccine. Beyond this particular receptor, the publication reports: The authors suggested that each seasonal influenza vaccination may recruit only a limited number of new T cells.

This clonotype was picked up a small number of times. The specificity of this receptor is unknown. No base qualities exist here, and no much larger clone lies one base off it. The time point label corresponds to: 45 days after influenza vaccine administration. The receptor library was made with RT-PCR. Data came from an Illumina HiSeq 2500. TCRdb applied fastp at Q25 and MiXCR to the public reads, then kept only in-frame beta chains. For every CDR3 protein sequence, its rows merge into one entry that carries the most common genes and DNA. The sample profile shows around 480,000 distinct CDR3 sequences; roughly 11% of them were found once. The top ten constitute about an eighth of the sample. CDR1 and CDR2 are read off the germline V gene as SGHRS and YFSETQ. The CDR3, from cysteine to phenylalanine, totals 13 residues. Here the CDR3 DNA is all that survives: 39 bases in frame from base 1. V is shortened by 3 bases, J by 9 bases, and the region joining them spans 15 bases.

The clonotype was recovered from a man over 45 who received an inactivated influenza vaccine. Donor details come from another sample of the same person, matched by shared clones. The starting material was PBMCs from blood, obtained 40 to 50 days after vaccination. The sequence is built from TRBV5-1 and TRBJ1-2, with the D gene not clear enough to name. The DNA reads TGCGCCAGCAGCTATGACAACAGTGATCGCTACACCTTC. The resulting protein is CASSYDNSDRYTF.